The present entry profiles one T cell receptor beta chain with its context. The antigen is unknown. An end of the junction differs from the germline gene, which may be a read error. Germline assignment: CDR1 MNHEY and CDR2 SVGAGI. The CDR3 is made up of 15 amino acids. RNA was extracted from bulk tissue without any cell sorting. Distant lung tissue was collected more than 3 cm away from the tumor edge. Chemotherapy-naive patients with new lung cancer underwent thoracic surgery in China, August–November 2014. The record originates from a study of tumor and adjacent non-tumor tissue in lung cancer. Study context: Aged about 31 to 85 years, patients included about 11 men and 4 to 6 women with stage I to III disease. On average, productive TCRbeta reads reached about 4.2 million per sample.

The library came from three nested PCR rounds adapted from ARM-PCR protocols. A single record per CDR3 protein comes from TCRdb applying MiXCR to the multiplex PCR reads. The sample has around 80,000 distinct CDR3 sequences, approximately 81% seen once. Study outcomes and limitations: TCR diversity was significantly greater in tumor than normal lung tissue.

The specimen was distant non-tumor lung tissue. This sequence originates from a man in his fifties or sixties with non-small cell lung cancer. V is TRBV6-5 and J is TRBJ1-5, with 8 bases that match TRBD1. As DNA, the CDR3 is TGTGCCAGTAGTTACAGTGGACAGGGTAGTCAACCCCGGCATTTT. Translation: CASSYSGQGSQPRHF.